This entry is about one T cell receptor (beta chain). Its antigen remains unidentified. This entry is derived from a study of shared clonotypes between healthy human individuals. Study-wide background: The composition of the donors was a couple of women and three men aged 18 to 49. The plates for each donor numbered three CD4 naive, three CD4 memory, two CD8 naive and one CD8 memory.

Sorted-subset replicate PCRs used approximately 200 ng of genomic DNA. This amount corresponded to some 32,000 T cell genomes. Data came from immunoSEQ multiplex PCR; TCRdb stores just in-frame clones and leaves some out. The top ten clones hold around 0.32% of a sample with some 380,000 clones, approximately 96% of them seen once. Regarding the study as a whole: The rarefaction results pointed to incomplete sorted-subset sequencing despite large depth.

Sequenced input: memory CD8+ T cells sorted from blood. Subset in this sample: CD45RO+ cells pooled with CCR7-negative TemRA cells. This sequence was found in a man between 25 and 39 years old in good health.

In DNA, the CDR3 is TGTGCCAGCAGTGACTCGAATCACCAGAGCGAGCAGTACTTC. Residues: CASSDSNHQSEQYF. J is TRBJ2-7 and V is TRBV6-4; D not certain. This CDR3 has 14 amino acids. V lost 0 bases and J 6 bases, leaving 12 bases between the germline ends. From germline, CDR1 is MRHNA and CDR2 SNTAGT.